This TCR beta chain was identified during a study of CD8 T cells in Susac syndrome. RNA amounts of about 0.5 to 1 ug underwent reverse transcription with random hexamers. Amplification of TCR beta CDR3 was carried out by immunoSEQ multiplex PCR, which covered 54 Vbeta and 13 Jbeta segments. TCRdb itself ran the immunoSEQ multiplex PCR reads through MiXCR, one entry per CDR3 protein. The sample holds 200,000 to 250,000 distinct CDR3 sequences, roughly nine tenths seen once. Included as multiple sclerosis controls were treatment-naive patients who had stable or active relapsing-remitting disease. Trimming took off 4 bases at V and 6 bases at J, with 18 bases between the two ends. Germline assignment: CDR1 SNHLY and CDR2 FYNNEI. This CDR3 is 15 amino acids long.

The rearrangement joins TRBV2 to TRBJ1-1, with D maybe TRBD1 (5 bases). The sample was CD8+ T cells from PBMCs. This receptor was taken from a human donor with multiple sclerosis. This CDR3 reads CASSGLGGGSAEAFF. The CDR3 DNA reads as TGTGCCAGCAGTGGCCTTGGGGGGGGTAGTGCTGAAGCTTTCTTT.